This T cell receptor (beta chain) originates from a study of graft-versus-host responses after intestinal transplantation. This clone has just a few counts. The antigen is unknown. Clones were read by immunoSEQ multiplex PCR, and TCRdb kept only the in-frame ones, dropping some. The sample shows about 120,000 clones, just over 90% of them seen only once. V lost 8 bases and J 2 bases, leaving 13 bases between the germline ends. Per the germline V gene, CDR1 is SNHLY and CDR2 is FYNNEI. The CDR3 is 13 residues long. The clonotype comes from a human donor who received an intestinal transplant. The material was unstimulated CD4+ T cells sorted from spleen or lymph node cells, obtained before intestinal transplant. The rearrangement joins TRBV2 to TRBJ2-7; weak D call: TRBD1 (6 bases). This chain's CDR3 is CASLRTAPYEQYF. In DNA form, the CDR3 reads TGTGCCAGCCTTAGGACAGCCCCCTACGAGCAGTACTTC.